Listed here are 21 T cell receptor beta chains from one sample, sequenced in a study of T cell changes during pregnancy in multiple sclerosis. Clones were read by immunoSEQ multiplex PCR, and TCRdb kept only the in-frame ones, dropping some. The table includes about 57,000 clones, over 80% detected once. The sample in question was CD4+ T cells from peripheral blood mononuclear cells, obtained in the third trimester of pregnancy. These TCRs come from a female donor with multiple sclerosis, enrolled in a pregnancy study.

The CDR3 nucleotides read TGCGCCAGCAGCCAAGATTGGCGACCGGGACAGGGTTTTAACTATGGCTACACCTTC. It codes for CASSQDWRPGQGFNYGYTF. The J gene is TRBJ1-2, the V gene TRBV4-1, with 9 bases identical to TRBD1. The junction had 12 bases not matched to a gene; V was cut back by 0 bases and J by 1 base. The length of the CDR3 is 19 residues. From germline, CDR1 is MGHRA and CDR2 YSYEKL.

This clone was observed a few times. The CDR3 sequence is CSVEDASWGLSGVQHF. Written as DNA, the CDR3 is TGCAGCGTTGAAGATGCCAGCTGGGGGCTCTCAGGGGTCCAGCATTTT. V and J are TRBV29-1 and TRBJ1-5; possibly TRBD1 for D (6 bases). The CDR3 totals 16 residues. CDR1 is SQVTM, CDR2 ANQGSEA, per germline. V lost 0 bases, J lost 12 bases, and 24 bases lay in between. The full variable domain, rest sourced from reference TRBV29-1 and TRBJ1-5, is SAVISQKPSRDICQRGTSLTIQCQVDSQVTMMFWYRQQPGQSLTLIATANQGSEATYESGFVIDKFPISRPNLTFSTLTVSNMSPEDSSIYLCSVEDASWGLSGVQHFGDGTRLSIL.

This chain uses TRBV6-6 with TRBJ1-2; TRBD1 matches 8 bases. The V gene's germline CDR1 is MNHNY and CDR2 SVGAGI (reference sequence). The CDR3 is made up of 14 amino acids. The trim removed 5 bases at V and 4 bases at J, leaving 6 bases unmatched. CDR3 region: CASSPGQVIYGYTF. CDR3 nucleotide sequence: TGTGCCAGCAGTCCGGGACAGGTCATCTATGGCTACACCTTC.

CDR3 in DNA: TGTGCCAGCCGAATGACTAGCGGTTCCTACAATGAGCAGTTCTTC. Its protein is CASRMTSGSYNEQFF. This chain uses TRBV6-5 with TRBJ2-1; 9 bases are a match to TRBD2. V lost 8 bases and J lost 1; bases outside the gene matches: 6. This CDR3 has 15 residues. Germline CDR1 MNHEY, CDR2 SVGAGI.

The rearrangement links TRBV5-1 to TRBJ2-3, with D possibly TRBD2 on 6 matching bases. Germline CDR1 SGHRS, CDR2 YFSETQ. Trimming cost V 0 bases and J 2 bases, with 10 bases left between them. The CDR3 consists of 15 residues. CDR3 loop: CASSLAGGTTDTQYF. CDR3 in DNA: TGCGCCAGCAGCTTGGCCGGAGGGACCACAGATACGCAGTATTTT.

This clone was seen once. J is TRBJ1-3 and V is TRBV7-6; D is perhaps TRBD1 (5 bases). Germline CDR1 is SGHVS and CDR2 is FNYEAQ. Trimming removed 4 bases from V and 0 bases from J, with 13 bases in between. CDR3 length: 16 amino acids. CDR3 amino acids: CASSSRQSRSGNTIYF. Here the CDR3 DNA reads TGTGCCAGCAGCTCGCGACAGTCCCGCTCTGGAAACACCATATATTTT.

V and J are TRBV2 and TRBJ1-4; a possible D gene is TRBD1 (5 bases). Germline CDR1 reads SNHLY; CDR2 reads FYNNEI. The CDR3 contains 17 residues. The V end was cut by 0 bases, the J end by 5 bases, with 16 bases between. CDR3 in DNA: TGTGCCAGCAGTGAAGCGCCTGGGTTGGGGGGGAATGAAAAACTGTTTTTT. Encoded protein: CASSEAPGLGGNEKLFF.

J is TRBJ2-5 and V is TRBV2, with TRBD2 as a possible D gene (5 bases). Trimming took off 6 bases at V and 13 bases at J, with 21 bases between the two ends. Germline assignment: CDR1 SNHLY and CDR2 FYNNEI. This CDR3 has 13 amino acids. CDR3 bases: TGTGCCAGCAGCGGGCTCGGAGAGGCGGGTCGGTACTTC. It translates to CASSGLGEAGRYF.

The V and J genes are TRBV7-8 and TRBJ2-7, with D possibly being TRBD2 (6 bases). V was cut by 7 bases and J by 2 bases, with 18 bases left in between. CDR1 is SGHVS, CDR2 FQNEAQ, per germline. The CDR3 consists of 15 residues. CDR3 nucleotides: TGTGCCAGCACGGGGGATCGCTGGGTGCCCTACGAGCAGTACTTC. This gives the protein CASTGDRWVPYEQYF.

This chain links TRBV9 with TRBJ2-5, with 8 bases aligning to TRBD1. This CDR3 is built from 16 residues. CDR1 is SGDLS and CDR2 is YYNGEE in the germline V gene. Trimming took 0 bases from V and 0 from J; bases not matched to a gene: 4. The CDR3 coding sequence is TGTGCCAGCAGCGTAGGCAGGGGGCGGTACCAAGAGACCCAGTACTTC. Residues: CASSVGRGRYQETQYF. Based on the CDR3 plus reference TRBV9 and TRBJ2-5, the full variable domain is DSGVTQTPKHLITATGQRVTLRCSPRSGDLSVYWYQQSLDQGLQFLIQYYNGEERAKGNILERFSAQQFPDLHSELNLSSLELGDSALYFCASSVGRGRYQETQYFGPGTRLLVL.

The rearrangement links TRBV7-6 to TRBJ2-7, with TRBD1 identical over 7 bases. V was clipped by 5 bases and J by 8 bases; unmatched bases: 9. The germline V gene has CDR1 SGHVS and CDR2 FNYEAQ. The CDR3 is made up of 13 amino acids. The CDR3 here is CASSPILRGKQYF. CDR3 DNA sequence: TGTGCCAGCAGCCCAATCCTCAGGGGGAAGCAGTACTTC. Full variable domain (remainder filled in from reference TRBV7-6 and TRBJ2-7): GAGVSQSPRYKVTKRGQDVALRCDPISGHVSLYWYRQALGQGPEFLTYFNYEAQQDKSGLPNDRFSAERPEGSISTLTIQRTEQRDSAMYRCASSPILRGKQYFGPGTRLTVT.

The J gene is TRBJ2-5, the V gene TRBV7-2; D is undetermined. The CDR3 sequence is 15 residues long. V gave up 4 bases and J gave up 4 bases, with 16 bases separating them. The V gene's germline CDR1 is SGHTA and CDR2 FQGNSA. CDR3 sequence reads: CASSSPPVLRETQYF. The CDR3 coding sequence is TGTGCCAGCAGCTCCCCCCCGGTTTTGCGAGAGACCCAGTACTTC. The full variable domain, its missing parts supplied by reference TRBV7-2 and TRBJ2-5, is GAGVSQSPSNKVTEKGKDVELRCDPISGHTALYWYRQSLGQGLEFLIYFQGNSAPDKSGLPSDRFSAERTGGSVSTLTIQRTQQEDSAVYLCASSSPPVLRETQYFGPGTRLLVL.

In this sample, this clone turned up once. The rearrangement links TRBV6-6 to TRBJ1-3; D remains unclear. V lost 3 bases and J lost 0, with 9 bases in between. Germline CDR1 reads MNHNY; CDR2 reads SVGAGI (reference sequence). The CDR3 totals 15 residues. The CDR3 DNA follows: TGTGCCAGCAGTTATCAAACAAACTCTGGAAACACCATATATTTT. As protein: CASSYQTNSGNTIYF.

The V and J genes are TRBV18 and TRBJ1-1, with a weak D call TRBD1 (6 bases). V was trimmed by 5 bases and J by 4 bases, leaving 17 bases between them. CDR3 length equals 15 residues. CDR1 and CDR2 from the germline V gene are KGHSH and LQKENI. CDR3: CASSSQGGGVTEAFF. For the CDR3, the DNA is TGTGCCAGCTCATCCCAAGGGGGGGGCGTCACTGAAGCTTTCTTT.

V gene TRBV27 combines with J gene TRBJ1-4; 8 bases fit TRBD1. Germline values: CDR1 MNHEY, CDR2 SMNVEV (reference sequence). This CDR3 is 15 amino acids long. Trimming took 4 bases from V and 3 from J; bases not matched to a gene: 4. CDR3 amino acids: CASSSQDRANEKLFF. CDR3 bases: TGTGCCAGCAGTTCCCAGGACAGGGCTAATGAAAAACTGTTTTTT.

The V gene is TRBV7-8, the J gene TRBJ2-3; D is possibly TRBD2 (6 bases). The CDR3 extends over 14 amino acids. CDR1 is SGHVS, CDR2 FQNEAQ, per germline. The ends were cut back, 7 bases at V and 2 bases at J, with 13 bases in the middle. The CDR3 bases are TGTGCCAGCACCGTTAGCGGCTCCACAGATACGCAGTATTTT. Its translation: CASTVSGSTDTQYF.

This rearrangement joins TRBV18 to TRBJ1-4, with TRBD1 matching over 9 bases. The CDR3 covers 15 residues. With V trimmed by 2 bases and J by 11 bases, 9 bases remained unmatched. Germline V gene sequence: CDR1 KGHSH, CDR2 LQKENI. CDR3 nucleotides: TGTGCCAGCTCACCAAACAGGGGGCAAACGGAGAAACTGTTTTTT. Protein: CASSPNRGQTEKLFF.

The gene calls are TRBV19 and TRBJ1-1; D is uncertain. V gave up 5 bases and J gave up 2 bases, with 9 bases separating them. The CDR3 totals 13 residues. CDR1 is LNHDA, CDR2 SQIVND, per germline (reference sequence). For the CDR3, the DNA is TGTGCCAGTAGTGGGCAGCTAAACACTGAAGCTTTCTTT. It encodes CASSGQLNTEAFF. The full variable domain, its missing parts supplied by reference TRBV19 and TRBJ1-1, is DGGITQSPKYLFRKEGQNVTLSCEQNLNHDAMYWYRQDPGQGLRLIYYSQIVNDFQKGDIAEGYSVSREKKESFPLTVTSAQKNPTAFYLCASSGQLNTEAFFGQGTRLTVV.

The gene calls are TRBV5-6 and TRBJ1-1; D ambiguous. Per the germline V gene, CDR1 is SGHDT and CDR2 is YYEEEE. There are 17 residues in the CDR3. The germline V and J ends were trimmed by 0 bases and 0 bases, with 15 bases remaining between them. CDR3 in DNA: TGTGCCAGCAGCTTGGGGGAGCTCCGACTCATGAACACTGAAGCTTTCTTT. It yields the protein CASSLGELRLMNTEAFF.

The chain employs TRBV10-3 and TRBJ2-3; 9 bases are shared with TRBD2. The CDR3 length is 18 residues. Trimming cost V 7 bases and J 3 bases; bases outside gene matches: 17. Germline V gives CDR1 ENHRY, CDR2 SYGVKD. CDR3 DNA sequence: TGTGCCATCACTTCAGGGGACAATCAGGGACTAGCAACAGATACGCAGTATTTT. It yields the protein CAITSGDNQGLATDTQYF.

V usage is TRBV11-2 and J usage is TRBJ2-7; weak D call: TRBD2 (6 bases). The V gene lost 2 bases and the J gene lost 0 bases, with 17 bases spanning the gap. Per the germline V gene, CDR1 is SGHAT and CDR2 is FQNNGV. CDR3 length: 17 amino acids. The CDR3 reads CASSLRGITVISYEQYF. In nucleotides, the CDR3 is TGTGCCAGCAGCTTACGGGGGATTACAGTGATCTCCTACGAGCAGTACTTC.